This passage covers 18 T cell receptor beta chains from one sample sequenced in a study of T cell changes during pregnancy in multiple sclerosis. This table comes from immunoSEQ multiplex PCR, and its TCRdb copy is limited to in-frame clones, with some not included. Of 120,000 or so clones detected, around 93% appear once; the ten largest clones hold under 7%. The sequencing used peripheral blood, collected before pregnancy. The receptors here all came from a female donor with multiple sclerosis, enrolled in a pregnancy study.

The chain has TRBV19 and TRBJ1-5, with TRBD1 identical over 8 bases. The CDR3 extends over 14 amino acids. Germline CDR1 reads LNHDA; CDR2 reads SQIVND (reference sequence). Trimming cost V 5 bases and J 7 bases; bases outside gene matches: 7. CDR3 DNA: TGTGCCAGTAGTCAAACAGGGGGGAGGCAGCCCCAGCATTTT. This translates into CASSQTGGRQPQHF.

The V gene is TRBV5-8, the J gene TRBJ1-2; no firm D call. The germline V gene encodes CDR1 SGHTS and CDR2 YDEGEE. The CDR3 is 15 residues long. With 0 bases removed from V and 2 bases from J, the gap between germline ends came to 11 bases. The CDR3, as DNA: TGTGCCAGCAGCTTGGAGTTCGGGGTGAACTATGGCTACACCTTC. It encodes CASSLEFGVNYGYTF.

The genes are TRBV19 and TRBJ1-1; D is unresolved. The ends were cut back, 3 bases at V and 5 bases at J, with 10 bases in the middle. Germline CDR1 and CDR2: LNHDA and SQIVND (reference sequence). This CDR3 region has 13 residues. This CDR3 reads CASSMQAGTEAFF. CDR3 bases: TGTGCCAGTAGTATGCAGGCGGGAACTGAAGCTTTCTTT.

The rearrangement uses TRBV6-5 and TRBJ1-2, with 7 bases identical to TRBD1. The V and J ends lost 2 bases and 6 bases, in that order; junction bases with no gene match: 9. The CDR3 spans 15 residues. Germline V gene lookup returns CDR1 MNHEY and CDR2 SVGAGI. The CDR3 protein is CASSYGTATNDGYTF. The CDR3 DNA reads TGTGCCAGCAGTTACGGGACAGCAACGAACGATGGCTACACCTTC.

The rearrangement links TRBV30 to TRBJ2-7, with a possible D match to TRBD1 (5 bases). The CDR3 covers 12 residues. The germline V gene has CDR1 GTSNPN and CDR2 SVGIG (reference sequence). Deletions cut 0 bases from V and 2 bases from J, with 5 bases between. CDR3 in DNA: TGTGCCTGGAGTGTAGGGGCCTACGAGCAGTACTTC. It encodes CAWSVGAYEQYF.

The chain joins TRBV7-9 to TRBJ2-5; 7 bases align to TRBD2. This CDR3 comprises 16 residues. Looked up from germline, CDR1 is SEHNR and CDR2 is FQNEAQ (reference sequence). Trimming removed 3 bases from V and 2 bases from J; junction bases left unmatched: 9. The CDR3 here is CASSFRRGGGQETQYF. The DNA of the CDR3 is TGTGCCAGCAGCTTCAGGCGGGGCGGGGGACAAGAGACCCAGTACTTC.

J is TRBJ1-1 and V is TRBV30; 7 bases map to TRBD1. CDR3 length: 13 residues. Germline CDR1 GTSNPN, CDR2 SVGIG (reference sequence). J was trimmed by 5 bases and V by 3 bases; bases with no gene match: 6. CDR3 region: CAWRPDRATEAFF. CDR3 in DNA: TGTGCCTGGAGGCCCGACAGGGCTACTGAAGCTTTCTTT.

V and J are TRBV30 and TRBJ2-2; 7 bases are a match to TRBD2. CDR3 length: 15 amino acids. The J segment lost 4 bases and the V segment lost 6 bases, leaving 11 bases of the junction unmatched. CDR1 is GTSNPN, CDR2 SVGIG, per germline (reference sequence). CDR3 nucleotides: TGTGCCTGCAGGCGGATCGCGGGAGTCACCGGGGAGCTGTTTTTT. Protein: CACRRIAGVTGELFF. Combining the CDR3 with reference TRBV30 and TRBJ2-2 gives the whole variable domain SQTIHQWPATLVQPVGSPLSLECTVEGTSNPNLYWYRQAAGRGLQLLFYSVGIGQISSEVPQNLSASRPQDRQFILSSKKLLLSDSGFYLCACRRIAGVTGELFFGEGSRLTVL.

CDR3 DNA sequence: TGCGCCAGCAGCCAAGATCTAGGAGCGAGAGGCAATGAGCAGTTCTTC. It codes for CASSQDLGARGNEQFF. This chain connects TRBV4-1 to TRBJ2-1; unclear D gene. The CDR3 length is 16 residues. Per germline, CDR1 MGHRA and CDR2 YSYEKL. Trimming left V 0 bases short and J 6 bases short, with 15 bases between.

This chain joins TRBV27 and TRBJ1-4; 8 positions agree with TRBD1. This CDR3 has 13 residues. Losses at the gene ends were 3 bases for V and 14 bases for J; bases not matched to a gene: 8. The germline V gene has CDR1 MNHEY and CDR2 SMNVEV (reference sequence). The CDR3 region is CASSLRTGKMLFF. Written as DNA, the CDR3 is TGTGCCAGCAGTTTGAGGACAGGGAAGATGCTGTTTTTT.

A single count supports this clone. The chain carries TRBV6-5 and TRBJ1-1, with no clear D. Trimming cost V 7 bases and J 0 bases, with 9 bases left between them. The germline gives CDR1 MNHEY, CDR2 SVGAGI. The CDR3 has 13 residues. The CDR3 region has the DNA TGTGCCAGCAAGGCGGTGATGAACACTGAAGCTTTCTTT. Translation gives CASKAVMNTEAFF.

This clone has just one count. The chain combines TRBV7-6 with TRBJ2-1, with a tentative D call TRBD2 (6 bases). This CDR3 spans 16 amino acids. Germline assignment: CDR1 SGHVS and CDR2 FNYEAQ. With 1 base removed from V and 2 bases from J, the gap between germline ends came to 12 bases. CDR3 sequence (DNA): TGTGCCAGCAGCTTAGTCGGGGGAGCCGCCTACAATGAGCAGTTCTTC. Its protein is CASSLVGGAAYNEQFF.

This clone was found once. The chain couples TRBV29-1 to TRBJ2-1; 8 positions match TRBD2. Germline V gene data show CDR1 as SQVTM and CDR2 as ANQGSEA. This CDR3 is built from 12 residues. The ends lost 2 bases at V and 15 bases at J; junction bases unmatched: 9. CDR3 loop: CSVEPAGDSRFF. The CDR3 DNA is TGCAGCGTTGAACCAGCGGGAGACTCTAGGTTCTTC.

As regards this clone: A read error may produce the germline difference seen at one junction end. The rearrangement uses TRBV6-1 and TRBJ1-1; 8 bases agree with TRBD1. CDR1 is MNHNS and CDR2 is SASEGT in the germline V gene. This CDR3 spans 19 amino acids. CDR3: CASGDVRTGKLGMNTEAFF. In DNA form, the CDR3 reads TGTGCCAGCGGTGACGTCCGGACAGGGAAATTGGGCATGAACACTGAAGCTTTCTTT.

This clone was counted between two and nine times. The chain joins TRBV30 to TRBJ1-1; tentatively, D is TRBD1 (6 bases). Germline CDR1 reads GTSNPN; CDR2 reads SVGIG (reference sequence). V was clipped by 2 bases and J by 3 bases, with 10 bases between them. The length of the CDR3 is 13 residues. The CDR3 nucleotides are TGTGCCTGGAGTAGACAGGTAGACACTGAAGCTTTCTTT. It translates to CAWSRQVDTEAFF.

This clone was found once. This chain links TRBV7-9 with TRBJ2-5, with D unresolved. Germline CDR1 reads SEHNR; CDR2 reads FQNEAQ (reference sequence). This CDR3 is 13 amino acids long. Trimming stripped 7 bases from V and 3 bases from J, with 12 bases between. The CDR3 loop is CASTMTVKETQYF. In DNA, the CDR3 is TGTGCCAGCACTATGACTGTGAAAGAGACCCAGTACTTC.

The rearrangement uses TRBV5-1 and TRBJ2-1, with a weak D call TRBD1 (5 bases). V was pared by 0 bases and J by 7 bases, with 17 bases between. Germline CDR1 reads SGHRS; CDR2 reads YFSETQ. This CDR3 has 16 amino acids. The CDR3 protein is CASSLEGSPSQNEQFF. In DNA form, the CDR3 reads TGCGCCAGCAGCTTGGAGGGGTCTCCCTCCCAGAATGAGCAGTTCTTC.

The chain joins TRBV6-1 to TRBJ1-5; D remains ambiguous. With 0 bases removed from V and 5 bases from J, the gap between germline ends came to 8 bases. Germline CDR1 reads MNHNS; CDR2 reads SASEGT. This CDR3 spans 14 amino acids. CDR3 protein: CASSEASSYQPQHF. The CDR3 coding sequence is TGTGCCAGCAGTGAAGCGTCCTCGTATCAGCCCCAGCATTTT.